Included here is one T cell receptor beta chain sequence, with context. The data were obtained in a study of blood T cell repertoires in COVID-19. The overall study: T cells, B-cell-depleted T cells, or PBMCs supplied cDNA or gDNA.

Repertoires were generated with immunoSEQ multiplex PCR, while TCRdb's copy carries only in-frame clones and drops some. The table shows 200,000 to 250,000 clones, with about four fifths occurring only once. Germline V gene sequence: CDR1 SGHRS, CDR2 YFSETQ. The CDR3 is made up of 15 amino acids. After removal of 4 bases from V and 8 bases from J, the junction contained 6 bases not matched to a gene. The study recruited people aged 18 to 89 years across 24 US areas. The receptor was isolated from a woman between 50 and 59 years old with acute COVID-19. The sample comprised PBMCs or T cells enriched from blood (not recorded which). V and J are TRBV5-1 and TRBJ1-4, with 12 positions matching TRBD1. The CDR3 bases are TGCGCCAGCAGCCAAACGGGACAGGGGGCCGAAAAACTGTTTTTT. Residues: CASSQTGQGAEKLFF.